The clone carrying this T cell receptor beta chain was seen many times. The antigen is unknown. Trimming cost V 4 bases and J 5 bases, with 14 bases left between them. Germline CDR1 is SGHTA and CDR2 is FQGNSA. The CDR3 is 14 residues long. These data belong to a study of regulatory T cells in long-lasting Graves disease. Study-wide results and limits: TCR diversity was lower in persistent than newly diagnosed Graves' disease.

Stated time point: persistent/refractory GD, antithyroid drugs over 5 years with positive TRAb. Extracted PBMC RNA gave rise to the TCR library. Patient provenance is recorded as an endocrinology department in Xi'an, China. Library construction for TCR beta used iRepertoire HTBI primers and Arm-PCR of CDR3 regions. Each CDR3 protein is one row after TCRdb ran MiXCR on the multiplex PCR reads. The data show hundreds of thousands of distinct CDR3 sequences, 20% to 25% seen once. Sequenced here: peripheral blood mononuclear cells (PBMCs), sampled when the disease was refractory, from a patient treated with antithyroid drugs. The sequence derives from a female donor with Graves disease. The gene calls are TRBV7-2 and TRBJ2-5; the D gene is possibly TRBD2 (7 bases). The CDR3: CASSWPQGGETQYF. In nucleotides, the CDR3 is TGTGCCAGCAGCTGGCCACAGGGAGGGGAGACCCAGTACTTC.